The 26 T cell receptor beta chains in this list originate from one sample, sequenced in a study of T cell changes during pregnancy in multiple sclerosis (dated by TCRdb to the late 2010s). Library preparation employed the immunoSEQ multiplex PCR assay. TCRdb obtained this table from immuneACCESS and retained in-frame rearrangements with V and J assigned. These tables miss some clones; where compared with another copy, unresolved V genes account for less than half of the shortfall, and the remainder is unexplained. The sample table holds some 38,000 clones, of which approximately 90% were seen once. Of the sample, 6% to 7.5% is held by the ten largest clones. This material consisted of CD8+ T cells from peripheral blood mononuclear cells, taken in the third trimester of pregnancy. Source of these receptors: a female donor with multiple sclerosis, enrolled in a pregnancy study.

In its sample, this clone was seen many times. The chain uses TRBV27 and TRBJ2-3; no definite D call. Trimming removed 3 bases at V and 7 bases at J, with 2 bases between. Per germline, CDR1 MNHEY and CDR2 SMNVEV (reference sequence). This CDR3 has 10 amino acids. CDR3: CASSFYTQYF. Written as DNA, the CDR3 is TGTGCCAGCAGTTTCTATACGCAGTATTTT.

The V and J genes are TRBV15 and TRBJ1-1, with a tentative D call TRBD1 (6 bases). Trimming took 4 bases from V and 2 from J, leaving 14 bases between them. CDR3 size: 15 residues. CDR1 and CDR2 (germline): LNHNV, YYDKDF (reference sequence). The CDR3 spells CATSNPQQGNTEAFF. The CDR3 DNA reads TGTGCCACCAGCAACCCTCAACAGGGAAACACTGAAGCTTTCTTT.

The J gene is TRBJ2-1, the V gene TRBV5-5; D not resolved. Germline V CDR1 and CDR2: SGHKS, YYEKEE (reference sequence). V was pared by 2 bases and J by 8 bases, with 11 bases between. The CDR3 has 13 residues. The CDR3 here is CASSFGPQDEQFF. In DNA form, the CDR3 reads TGTGCCAGCAGCTTCGGCCCCCAGGATGAGCAGTTCTTC.

V usage is TRBV30 and J usage is TRBJ2-1; no definite D call. Between the trimmed V and J ends, which lost 5 bases and 3 bases, there was a span of 5 bases. From germline, CDR1 is GTSNPN and CDR2 SVGIG (reference sequence). The CDR3 contains 11 residues. CDR3 DNA: TGTGCCTGGGGCAGCTACAATGAGCAGTTCTTC. Translated, it gives CAWGSYNEQFF.

About this clone itself: One end of the junction is discordant with germline, which a read error may explain. CDR3 in DNA: TGTGCCAGCCGTTACGTTGCGGGGAGCTCTGGAAACACCATATATTTT. Translated: CASRYVAGSSGNTIYF. The gene calls are TRBV6-6 and TRBJ1-3; D ambiguous. The CDR3 extends over 16 amino acids. Looked up from germline, CDR1 is MNHNY and CDR2 is SVGAGI (reference sequence).

The chain uses TRBV6-1 and TRBJ2-2, with D possibly being TRBD2 (6 bases). The CDR3 totals 14 residues. The V gene lost 6 bases and the J gene lost 6 bases, with 14 bases spanning the gap. The germline CDR1 and CDR2 sequences are MNHNS and SASEGT. CDR3 residues: CASSGTREPGELFF. The CDR3 DNA sequence: TGTGCCAGCAGCGGGACCCGGGAGCCCGGGGAGCTGTTTTTT.

The gene calls are TRBV27 and TRBJ2-1; 13 bases are a match to TRBD2. In germline, CDR1 is MNHEY, CDR2 SMNVEV (reference sequence). The junction had 3 bases not matched to a gene; V was cut back by 6 bases and J by 7 bases. The CDR3 covers 14 residues. CDR3 in DNA: TGTGCCAGCAGACTAGCGGGGGGGCCGAATGAGCAGTTCTTC. Protein: CASRLAGGPNEQFF.

V usage is TRBV6-6 and J usage is TRBJ2-5; 8 nucleotides line up with TRBD1. This CDR3 has 13 residues. V shed 7 bases and J 4 bases; nucleotides not matched to a gene: 5. CDR1 and CDR2 (germline): MNHNY, SVGAGI (reference sequence). This CDR3 is CASIQGAGETQYF. Here the CDR3 DNA reads TGTGCCAGCATCCAGGGGGCGGGAGAGACCCAGTACTTC.

This clone showed up just once. CDR3 residues: CASTAGPAYEQYF. CDR3 in DNA: TGTGCCAGCACGGCAGGGCCGGCCTACGAGCAGTACTTC. The chain recombines TRBV6-1 with TRBJ2-7; tentative D call: TRBD1 (5 bases). The germline gives CDR1 MNHNS, CDR2 SASEGT. CDR3 length: 13 residues. V was pared by 7 bases and J by 2 bases, with 12 bases between.

The chain combines TRBV27 with TRBJ2-7; 8 bases are shared with TRBD1. J gave up 0 bases and V 4 bases, and 5 bases lay outside the gene matches. Germline assignment: CDR1 MNHEY and CDR2 SMNVEV (reference sequence). The CDR3 totals 15 residues. CDR3 amino acids: CASSSRTGYSYEQYF. The CDR3 nucleotides are TGTGCCAGCAGTTCCCGGACAGGGTACTCCTACGAGCAGTACTTC.

This chain connects TRBV5-4 to TRBJ2-7; D is undetermined. CDR1 is SGHNT, CDR2 YYREEE, per germline (reference sequence). The CDR3 runs 11 residues. Trimming stripped 3 bases from V and 8 bases from J, with 9 bases between. The DNA for the CDR3 is TGTGCCAGCAGCTGGGCAGGCCAGCAGTACTTC. The encoded protein is CASSWAGQQYF.

The sample holds a few counts of this clone. The chain recombines TRBV2 with TRBJ2-2, with 7 bases aligning to TRBD2. Germline loops: CDR1 SNHLY, CDR2 FYNNEI. The CDR3 runs 12 residues. V lost 8 bases, J lost 5 bases, and 2 bases stayed unmatched. The chain's CDR3 is CASVGGTGELFF. CDR3 nucleotide sequence: TGTGCCAGCGTCGGGGGGACCGGGGAGCTGTTTTTT.

CDR3 protein: CASSFRDTQYF. In nucleotides, the CDR3 is TGTGCCAGCAGTTTCCGTGATACGCAGTATTTT. The genes are TRBV28 and TRBJ2-3; D is ambiguous. This CDR3 contains 11 residues. V dropped 3 bases and J dropped 6 bases, with 4 bases sitting between them. Germline loops: CDR1 MDHEN, CDR2 SYDVKM.

This clone has more than one count but fewer than ten. V gene TRBV9 combines with J gene TRBJ2-3, with a weak D call TRBD1 (5 bases). Germline CDR1 is SGDLS and CDR2 is YYNGEE. Trimming removed 0 bases from V and 0 bases from J, with 8 bases in between. The CDR3 runs 15 residues. The CDR3 bases are TGTGCCAGCAGCGTAGGTAGGGGTAGCACAGATACGCAGTATTTT. Translation: CASSVGRGSTDTQYF.

The chain is built from TRBV27 and TRBJ2-3; D not certain. The V and J ends lost 3 bases and 0 bases respectively, with 10 bases between them. Germline-derived CDR1 and CDR2 are MNHEY and SMNVEV (reference sequence). There are 15 residues in the CDR3. CDR3 coding DNA: TGTGCCAGCAGTTTTGTAGCAGCTAGCACAGATACGCAGTATTTT. It codes for CASSFVAASTDTQYF.

This chain connects TRBV6-1 to TRBJ2-3; 9 nucleotides agree with TRBD2. The CDR3 is 15 amino acids. V lost 0 bases and J lost 6; bases outside the gene matches: 4. Germline V CDR1 and CDR2: MNHNS, SASEGT. The CDR3 nucleotides are TGTGCCAGCAGTGAAGCGGCGGGGGGGGCCGATACGCAGTATTTT. Residues: CASSEAAGGADTQYF.

The chain has TRBV4-1 and TRBJ2-1; 8 positions match TRBD2. The CDR3 spans 15 residues. Germline assignment: CDR1 MGHRA and CDR2 YSYEKL. V shed 2 bases, J shed 7 bases, and the junction held 7 bases outside the gene matches. The CDR3 here is CASSQTGTSINEQFF. The CDR3 DNA sequence: TGCGCCAGCAGCCAAACCGGGACTAGTATTAATGAGCAGTTCTTC.

This clone showed up just once. The V call is TRBV5-6, the J call TRBJ2-7, with D possibly being TRBD2 (6 bases). Trimming took off 3 bases at V and 3 bases at J, with 16 bases between the two ends. The CDR3 runs 15 residues. Germline assignment: CDR1 SGHDT and CDR2 YYEEEE. CDR3 nucleotide sequence: TGTGCCAGCAGCTCCAGCCCGGGAGAGAGCTACGAGCAGTACTTC. Translating gives CASSSSPGESYEQYF.

The chain recombines TRBV28 with TRBJ2-1; D may be TRBD1 (6 bases). Trimming pared 8 bases from V and 5 bases from J, leaving 13 bases between. The CDR3 has 13 residues. Germline V lookup: CDR1 MDHEN, CDR2 SYDVKM. The DNA of the CDR3 is TGTGCCAGCGTAAAGACAGGCAACAATGAGCAGTTCTTC. It yields the protein CASVKTGNNEQFF.

The chain has TRBV7-9 and TRBJ1-5; no clear D. Germline values: CDR1 SEHNR, CDR2 FQNEAQ (reference sequence). V was pared by 3 bases and J by 1 base, with 7 bases between. The CDR3 covers 14 residues. The CDR3 loop reads CASSLTGSNQPQHF. CDR3 nucleotide sequence: TGTGCCAGCAGCTTGACGGGGAGCAATCAGCCCCAGCATTTT. The variable domain in full, completed from reference TRBV7-9 and TRBJ1-5, reads DTGVSQNPRHKITKRGQNVTFRCDPISEHNRLYWYRQTLGQGPEFLTYFQNEAQLEKSRLLSDRFSAERPKGSFSTLEIQRTEQGDSAMYLCASSLTGSNQPQHFGDGTRLSIL.

The rearrangement links TRBV7-6 to TRBJ2-7; 9 positions match TRBD1. This CDR3 spans 13 amino acids. Losses at the gene ends were 5 bases for V and 6 bases for J; bases not matched to a gene: 5. Germline CDR1 and CDR2: SGHVS and FNYEAQ. The CDR3 reads CASSGMDRGEQYF. CDR3 nucleotide sequence: TGTGCCAGCAGCGGAATGGACAGGGGCGAGCAGTACTTC.

The chain links TRBV21-1 to TRBJ1-2; TRBD1, the table's D call, lacks a check against the DNA. TRBV21-1 is a recognized pseudogene. CDR3 length equals 16 residues. The CDR3 DNA follows: TGTGCCAGCAGCAAAGTTACAGACACCAGAAGCTATGGCTACACCTTC. Protein: CASSKVTDTRSYGYTF.

This clone was seen just once. This chain's CDR3 is CASSFNRGQAKNIQYF. The CDR3 DNA reads TGTGCCAGCAGTTTCAACCGCGGTCAGGCCAAAAACATTCAGTACTTC. This sequence joins TRBV27 and TRBJ2-4; D not resolved. CDR3 size: 16 residues. The V and J ends lost 3 bases and 1 base respectively, with 13 bases between them. Looked up from germline, CDR1 is MNHEY and CDR2 is SMNVEV (reference sequence).

The chain combines TRBV6-5 with TRBJ2-5; no clear D. This CDR3 comprises 12 residues. Germline values: CDR1 MNHEY, CDR2 SVGAGI. V was clipped by 2 bases and J by 4 bases, with 5 bases between them. The DNA for the CDR3 is TGTGCCAGCAGTTACGCAGGAGAGACCCAGTACTTC. Translation gives CASSYAGETQYF.

The gene calls are TRBV9 and TRBJ1-2; possibly TRBD1 for D (6 bases). The V end was cut by 6 bases, the J end by 8 bases, with 17 bases between. Germline V gene sequence: CDR1 SGDLS, CDR2 YYNGEE. This CDR3 region has 13 residues. DNA for the CDR3: TGTGCCAGCACTGAGGAACAGGGCGGCGGCTACACCTTC. This encodes CASTEEQGGGYTF.

J is TRBJ1-2 and V is TRBV7-8; D might be TRBD1 (5 bases). This CDR3 contains 13 residues. Germline V lookup: CDR1 SGHVS, CDR2 FQNEAQ. The V and J ends lost 3 bases and 4 bases respectively, with 9 bases between them. CDR3 DNA: TGTGCCAGCAGCTTGACGACAGCCTATGGCTACACCTTC. Protein product: CASSLTTAYGYTF.